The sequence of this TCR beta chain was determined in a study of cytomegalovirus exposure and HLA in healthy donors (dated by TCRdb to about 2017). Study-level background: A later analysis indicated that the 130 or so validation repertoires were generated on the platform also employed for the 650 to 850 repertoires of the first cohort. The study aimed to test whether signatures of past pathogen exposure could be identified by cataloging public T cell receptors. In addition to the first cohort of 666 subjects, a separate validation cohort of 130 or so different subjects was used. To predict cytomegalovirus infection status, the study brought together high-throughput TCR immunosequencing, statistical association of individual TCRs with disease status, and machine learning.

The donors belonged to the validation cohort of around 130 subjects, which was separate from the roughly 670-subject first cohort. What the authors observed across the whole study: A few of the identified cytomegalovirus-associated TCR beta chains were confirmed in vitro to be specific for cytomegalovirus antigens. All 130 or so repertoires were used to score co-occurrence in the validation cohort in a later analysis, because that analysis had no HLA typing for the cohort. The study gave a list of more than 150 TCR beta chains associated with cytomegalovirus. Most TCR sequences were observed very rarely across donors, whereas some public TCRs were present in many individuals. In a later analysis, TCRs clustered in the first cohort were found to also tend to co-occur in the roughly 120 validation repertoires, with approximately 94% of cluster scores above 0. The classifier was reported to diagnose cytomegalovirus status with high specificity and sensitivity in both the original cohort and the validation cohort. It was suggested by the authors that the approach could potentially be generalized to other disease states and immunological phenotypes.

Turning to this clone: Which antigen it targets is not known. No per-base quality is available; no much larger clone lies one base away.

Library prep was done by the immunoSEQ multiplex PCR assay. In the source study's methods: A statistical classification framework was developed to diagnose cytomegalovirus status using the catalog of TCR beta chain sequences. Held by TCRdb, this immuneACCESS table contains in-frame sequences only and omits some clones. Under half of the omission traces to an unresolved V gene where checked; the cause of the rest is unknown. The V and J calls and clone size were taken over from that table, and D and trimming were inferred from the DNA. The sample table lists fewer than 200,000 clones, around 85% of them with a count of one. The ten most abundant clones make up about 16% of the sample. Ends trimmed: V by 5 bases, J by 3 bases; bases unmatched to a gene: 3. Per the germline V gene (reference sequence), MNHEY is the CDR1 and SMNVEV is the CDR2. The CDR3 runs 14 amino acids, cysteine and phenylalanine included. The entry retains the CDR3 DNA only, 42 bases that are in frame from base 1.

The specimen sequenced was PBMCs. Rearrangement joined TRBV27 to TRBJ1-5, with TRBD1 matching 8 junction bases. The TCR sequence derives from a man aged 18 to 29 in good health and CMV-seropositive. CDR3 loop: CASSRQGPNQPQHF. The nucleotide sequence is TGTGCCAGCAGTCGACAGGGGCCCAATCAGCCCCAGCATTTT.